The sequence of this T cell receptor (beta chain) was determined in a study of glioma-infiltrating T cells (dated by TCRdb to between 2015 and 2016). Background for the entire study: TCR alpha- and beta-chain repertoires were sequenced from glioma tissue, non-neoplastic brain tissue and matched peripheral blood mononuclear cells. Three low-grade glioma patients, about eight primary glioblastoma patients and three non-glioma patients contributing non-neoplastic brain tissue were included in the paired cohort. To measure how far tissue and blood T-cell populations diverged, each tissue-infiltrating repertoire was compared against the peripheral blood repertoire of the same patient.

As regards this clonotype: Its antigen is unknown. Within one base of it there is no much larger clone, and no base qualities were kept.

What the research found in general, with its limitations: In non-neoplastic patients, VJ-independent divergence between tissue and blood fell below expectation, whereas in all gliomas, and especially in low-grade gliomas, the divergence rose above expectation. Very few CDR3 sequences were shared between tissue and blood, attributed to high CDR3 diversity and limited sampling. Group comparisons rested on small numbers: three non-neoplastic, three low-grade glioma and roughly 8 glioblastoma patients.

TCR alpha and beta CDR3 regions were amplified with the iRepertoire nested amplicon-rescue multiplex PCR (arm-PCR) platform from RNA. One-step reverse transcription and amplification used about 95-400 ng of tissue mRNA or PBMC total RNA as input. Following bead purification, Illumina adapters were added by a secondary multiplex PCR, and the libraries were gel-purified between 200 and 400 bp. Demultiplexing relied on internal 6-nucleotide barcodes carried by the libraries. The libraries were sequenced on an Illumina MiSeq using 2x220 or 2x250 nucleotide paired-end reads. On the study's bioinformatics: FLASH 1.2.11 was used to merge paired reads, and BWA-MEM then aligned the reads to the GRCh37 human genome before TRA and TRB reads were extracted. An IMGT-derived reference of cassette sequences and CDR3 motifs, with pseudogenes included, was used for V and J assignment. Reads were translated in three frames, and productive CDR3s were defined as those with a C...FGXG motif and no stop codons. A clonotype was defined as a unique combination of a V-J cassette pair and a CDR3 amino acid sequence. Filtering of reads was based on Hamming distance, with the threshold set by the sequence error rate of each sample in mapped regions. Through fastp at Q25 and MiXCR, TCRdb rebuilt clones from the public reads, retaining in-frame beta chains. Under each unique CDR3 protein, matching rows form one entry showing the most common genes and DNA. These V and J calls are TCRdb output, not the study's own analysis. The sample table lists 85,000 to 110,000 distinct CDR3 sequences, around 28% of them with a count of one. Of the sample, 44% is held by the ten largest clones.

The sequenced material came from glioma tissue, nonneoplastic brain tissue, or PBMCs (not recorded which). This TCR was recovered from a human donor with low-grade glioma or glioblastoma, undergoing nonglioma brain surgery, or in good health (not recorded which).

The DNA reads TGTGCCAGCTCATCGGACTCCACCACGCAGTATTTT. This sequence encodes CASSSDSTTQYF. The rearrangement joined TRBV6-1 to TRBJ2-3; a tentative D match to TRBD2 spans 5 bases. V is pared back by 8 bases and J by 9 bases, with 15 bases lying between the germline termini. CDR1 and CDR2 were assigned from the germline V gene as MNHNS and SASEGT. From the cysteine through the phenylalanine, the CDR3 covers 12 amino acids. Only CDR3 DNA is held: 36 bases, read in frame from base 1.